This TCR beta chain was documented in a study of cytomegalovirus exposure and HLA in healthy donors. The study's findings and limits: In a later analysis, at a false discovery rate of 0.05, over 15,000 TCR beta sequences matched HLA alleles. In a later analysis, a missense DCLRE1C variant was linked to TCR beta V- and J-gene trimming.

Germline assignment: CDR1 SGHVS and CDR2 FNYEAQ. The CDR3 totals 13 residues. The V and J ends lost 3 bases and 9 bases, in that order; junction bases with no gene match: 6. The primer mix had 60 Vbeta and 13 Jbeta primers. The repertoire was sequenced with immunoSEQ multiplex PCR; TCRdb's copy has only in-frame clones and lacks some. The sample lists tens of thousands of clones, around 75% occurring once. This clone was counted a single time. What it binds is unknown. The material sequenced was PBMCs. The clonotype comes from a woman aged 40 to 50 in good health and CMV-seropositive. V and J are TRBV7-6 and TRBJ2-7; 9 nucleotides align to TRBD2. The CDR3, as DNA: TGTGCCAGCAGCTTTCTAGCGGGGAGTGGGCAGTACTTC. Encoded protein: CASSFLAGSGQYF.